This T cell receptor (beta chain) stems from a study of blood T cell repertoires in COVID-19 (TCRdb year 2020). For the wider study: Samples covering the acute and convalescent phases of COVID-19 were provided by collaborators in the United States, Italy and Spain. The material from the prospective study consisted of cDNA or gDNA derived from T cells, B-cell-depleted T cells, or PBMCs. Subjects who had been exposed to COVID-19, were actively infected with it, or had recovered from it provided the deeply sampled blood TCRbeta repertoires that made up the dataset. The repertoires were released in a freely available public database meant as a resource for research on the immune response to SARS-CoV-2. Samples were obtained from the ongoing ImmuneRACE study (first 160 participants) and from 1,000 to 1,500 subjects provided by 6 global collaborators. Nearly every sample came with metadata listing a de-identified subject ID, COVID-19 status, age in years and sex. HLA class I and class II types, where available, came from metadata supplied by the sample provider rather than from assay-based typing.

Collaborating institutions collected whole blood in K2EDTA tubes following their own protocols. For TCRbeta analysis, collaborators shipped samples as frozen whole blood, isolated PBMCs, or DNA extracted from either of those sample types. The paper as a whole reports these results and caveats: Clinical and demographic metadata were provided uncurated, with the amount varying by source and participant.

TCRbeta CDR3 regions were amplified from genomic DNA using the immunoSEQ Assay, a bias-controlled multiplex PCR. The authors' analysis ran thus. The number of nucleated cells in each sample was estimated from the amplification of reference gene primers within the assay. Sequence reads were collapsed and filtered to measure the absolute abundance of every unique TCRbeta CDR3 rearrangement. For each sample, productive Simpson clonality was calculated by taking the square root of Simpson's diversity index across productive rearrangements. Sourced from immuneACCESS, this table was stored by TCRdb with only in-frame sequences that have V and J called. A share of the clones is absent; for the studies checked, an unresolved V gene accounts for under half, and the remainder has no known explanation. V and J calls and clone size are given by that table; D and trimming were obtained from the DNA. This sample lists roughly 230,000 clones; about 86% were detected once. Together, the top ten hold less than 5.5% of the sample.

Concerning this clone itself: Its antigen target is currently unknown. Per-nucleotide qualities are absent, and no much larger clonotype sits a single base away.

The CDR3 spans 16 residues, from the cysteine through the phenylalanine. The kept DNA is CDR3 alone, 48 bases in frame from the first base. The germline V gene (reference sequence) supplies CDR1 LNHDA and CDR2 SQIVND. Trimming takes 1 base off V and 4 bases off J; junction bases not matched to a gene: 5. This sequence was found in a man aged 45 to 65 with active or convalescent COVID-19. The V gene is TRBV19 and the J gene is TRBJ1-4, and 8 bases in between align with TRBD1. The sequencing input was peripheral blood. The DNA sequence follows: TGTGCCAGTAGTATAGGCGGGACAGGTTTTAATGAAAAACTGTTTTTT. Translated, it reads CASSIGGTGFNEKLFF.